The 23 T cell receptor beta chains presented below share a single source sample, sequenced in a study of blood T cell repertoires in COVID-19. Sequencing was performed with immunoSEQ multiplex PCR; in TCRdb, only in-frame clones are kept and a portion is missing. The sample lists roughly 300,000 clones; about 82% were seen once. Sequences were obtained from peripheral blood. The receptors shown here come from a human donor in a cohort sampled during active COVID-19.

This clone was counted only a few times. V is TRBV25-1 and J is TRBJ1-3; D uncertain. The germline CDR1 and CDR2 sequences are MGHDK and SYGVNS. V dropped 1 base and J dropped 9 bases, with 19 bases sitting between them. The CDR3 runs to 16 residues. The CDR3 nucleotides are TGTGCCAGCAGTGAATCCCACGCATCCATAGGGAGCACCATATATTTT. This gives the protein CASSESHASIGSTIYF.

V gene TRBV4-1 combines with J gene TRBJ1-2; D not resolved. Germline values: CDR1 MGHRA, CDR2 YSYEKL. The CDR3 contains 15 residues. V was pared by 2 bases and J by 6 bases, with 16 bases between. Here the CDR3 reads CASSQTGELRNGYTF. CDR3 bases: TGCGCCAGCAGCCAAACCGGCGAACTAAGAAATGGCTACACCTTC.

The chain is built from TRBV24-1 and TRBJ2-1; the match to TRBD2 covers 13 bases. V shed 9 bases, J shed 4 bases, and the junction held 5 bases outside the gene matches. The CDR3 consists of 15 residues. Germline V lookup: CDR1 KGHDR, CDR2 SFDVKD. CDR3: CATGRLAGGYNEQFF. CDR3 DNA: TGTGCCACCGGCCGACTAGCGGGGGGATACAATGAGCAGTTCTTC.

J is TRBJ2-3 and V is TRBV7-3; D possibly corresponds to TRBD2 (6 bases). Trimming stripped 3 bases from V and 4 bases from J, with 14 bases between. The germline CDR1 and CDR2 sequences are SGHTA and FQGTGA. The CDR3 has 15 residues. CDR3 nucleotides: TGTGCCAGCAGCTTGGGACTTCTAGGCCCAGATACGCAGTATTTT. Translating it yields CASSLGLLGPDTQYF.

The rearrangement joins TRBV29-1 to TRBJ1-4, with TRBD1 identical over 7 bases. Trimming cost V 4 bases and J 5 bases; bases outside gene matches: 4. CDR1 and CDR2 from the germline V gene are SQVTM and ANQGSEA. There are 13 residues in the CDR3. Here the CDR3 reads CSVGTGVNEKLFF. In DNA, the CDR3 is TGCAGCGTTGGGACAGGCGTCAATGAAAAACTGTTTTTT.

The chain has TRBV24-1 and TRBJ2-2; TRBD1 matches 9 bases. V trimming: 4 bases; J trimming: 4 bases; junction bases outside the gene matches: 3. CDR3 length: 15 residues. Per germline, CDR1 KGHDR and CDR2 SFDVKD. The chain's CDR3 is CATSDLGQGTGELFF. The CDR3 coding sequence is TGTGCCACCAGTGACCTGGGACAGGGCACCGGGGAGCTGTTTTTT.

This clone is a singleton in its sample. For the CDR3, the DNA is TGTGCCAGCAGCTTAAGGTCAGGGACTGAAGCTTTCTTT. It specifies CASSLRSGTEAFF. The rearrangement links TRBV11-3 to TRBJ1-1; TRBD1 might be the D (5 bases). The germline CDR1 and CDR2 sequences are SGHNT and YENEEA. V was trimmed by 2 bases and J by 5 bases, leaving 9 bases between them. The CDR3 has 13 residues. The full variable domain, completed using reference TRBV11-3 and TRBJ1-1, is EAGVVQSPRYKIIEKKQPVAFWCNPISGHNTLYWYLQNLGQGPELLIRYENEEAVDDSQLPKDRFSAERLKGVDSTLKIQPAELGDSAVYLCASSLRSGTEAFFGQGTRLTVV.

The V call is TRBV24-1, the J call TRBJ2-2, with no clear D. V shed 1 base and J shed 6 bases, with 8 bases lying between them. This CDR3 is 14 amino acids long. The V gene's germline CDR1 is KGHDR and CDR2 SFDVKD. For the CDR3, the DNA is TGTGCCACCAGTGATTTACTCCCACCCGGGGAGCTGTTTTTT. The encoded protein is CATSDLLPPGELFF.

The rearrangement joins TRBV7-9 to TRBJ2-7, with a weak D call TRBD2 (5 bases). CDR1 and CDR2 from the germline V gene are SEHNR and FQNEAQ (reference sequence). V lost 4 bases and J 4 bases, leaving 14 bases between the germline ends. CDR3 size: 14 residues. The CDR3 protein is CASSSPGEHYEQYF. CDR3 nucleotide sequence: TGTGCCAGCAGCTCTCCCGGGGAGCATTACGAGCAGTACTTC.

The rearrangement joins TRBV9 to TRBJ1-1, with D unclear. From germline, CDR1 is SGDLS and CDR2 YYNGEE. This CDR3 has 13 amino acids. V gave up 0 bases and J gave up 3 bases, with 6 bases separating them. The CDR3 here is CASSVGPDTEAFF. In DNA, the CDR3 is TGTGCCAGCAGCGTAGGTCCGGACACTGAAGCTTTCTTT. Full variable domain (rest looked up from reference TRBV9 and TRBJ1-1): DSGVTQTPKHLITATGQRVTLRCSPRSGDLSVYWYQQSLDQGLQFLIQYYNGEERAKGNILERFSAQQFPDLHSELNLSSLELGDSALYFCASSVGPDTEAFFGQGTRLTVV.

In nucleotides, the CDR3 is TGTGCCAGCCGCGGGGCGGTCCAGTTCTTC. This encodes CASRGAVQFF. This chain connects TRBV27 to TRBJ2-1; D is perhaps TRBD2 (6 bases). Germline V gene sequence: CDR1 MNHEY, CDR2 SMNVEV (reference sequence). The V and J ends lost 8 bases and 13 bases respectively, with 12 bases between them. The CDR3 is 10 amino acids.

This chain uses TRBV19 with TRBJ1-5, with 8 positions matching TRBD1. CDR1 and CDR2 from the germline V gene are LNHDA and SQIVND (reference sequence). Trimming at V came to 4 bases and at J to 5 bases, leaving 4 bases not matched to a gene. CDR3 length equals 14 residues. CDR3 nucleotide sequence: TGTGCCAGTAGTAGGGCAGGGGGCTATCAGCCCCAGCATTTT. Translated: CASSRAGGYQPQHF.

V and J are TRBV30 and TRBJ2-3; 11 bases fit TRBD2. Per the germline V gene, CDR1 is GTSNPN and CDR2 is SVGIG (reference sequence). V trimming: 0 bases; J trimming: 4 bases; junction bases outside the gene matches: 12. The CDR3 is 18 residues long. Written as DNA, the CDR3 is TGTGCCTGGAGTGTAAACCTAGCGGGGGGTATTTTCTCAGATACGCAGTATTTT. Translating gives CAWSVNLAGGIFSDTQYF.

The V gene is TRBV11-2, the J gene TRBJ2-7; 8 bases match TRBD1. Germline assignment: CDR1 SGHAT and CDR2 FQNNGV. The CDR3 is 16 amino acids. The junction had 10 bases not matched to a gene; V was cut back by 3 bases and J by 3 bases. Here the CDR3 DNA reads TGTGCCAGCAGCTTCTCACCGGGACAGGTTGTCTACGAGCAGTACTTC. This encodes CASSFSPGQVVYEQYF.

The chain is built from TRBV30 and TRBJ2-1; the D gene is possibly TRBD2 (6 bases). The CDR3 covers 14 residues. The V and J ends lost 1 base and 8 bases respectively, with 15 bases between them. Germline CDR1 and CDR2: GTSNPN and SVGIG (reference sequence). The CDR3 region is CAWSAPGSGYEQFF. The CDR3 nucleotides read TGTGCCTGGAGTGCCCCCGGGAGTGGGTATGAGCAGTTCTTC.

There are a few counts of this clone. The chain carries TRBV5-1 and TRBJ2-7; a possible D gene is TRBD1 (5 bases). The V gene lost 0 bases and the J gene lost 2 bases, with 9 bases spanning the gap. The germline V gene encodes CDR1 SGHRS and CDR2 YFSETQ. The CDR3 contains 14 residues. This chain's CDR3 is CASSLGQSTYEQYF. As DNA, the CDR3 is TGCGCCAGCAGCTTGGGACAGTCAACCTACGAGCAGTACTTC.

The CDR3 DNA sequence: TGTGCCAGCAGTTTAAACAATGAGCAGTTCTTC. Translating gives CASSLNNEQFF. The chain recombines TRBV6-5 with TRBJ2-1, with D unclear. The CDR3 runs 11 residues. V was clipped by 4 bases and J by 5 bases, with 3 bases between them. Germline values: CDR1 MNHEY, CDR2 SVGAGI.

This clone is a singleton in its sample. V and J are TRBV3-1 (or the pseudogene TRBV3-2) and TRBJ2-1, with TRBD2 identical over 7 bases. The germline CDR1 and CDR2 sequences are LGHDT and YNNKEL (reference sequence). The CDR3 loop spans 12 amino acids. With V trimmed by 8 bases and J by 4 bases, 2 bases remained unmatched. The CDR3 loop is CASGGGYNEQFF. Here the CDR3 DNA reads TGTGCCAGCGGCGGGGGTTACAATGAGCAGTTCTTC.

The chain links TRBV11-3 to TRBJ2-2; no reliable D call. Per germline, CDR1 SGHNT and CDR2 YENEEA. The CDR3 spans 13 residues. Trimming took off 3 bases at V and 1 base at J, with 3 bases between the two ends. The CDR3 DNA sequence: TGTGCCAGCAGCTTTCAGAACACCGGGGAGCTGTTTTTT. Its translation is CASSFQNTGELFF.

V and J are TRBV4-1 and TRBJ1-6, with 7 bases aligning to TRBD1. Losses at the gene ends were 0 bases for V and 6 bases for J; bases not matched to a gene: 11. The CDR3 has 18 residues. Germline-derived CDR1 and CDR2 are MGHRA and YSYEKL. The CDR3: CASSQDKTWTGRNSPLHF. The CDR3 nucleotides read TGCGCCAGCAGCCAAGATAAGACCTGGACAGGCCGTAATTCACCCCTCCACTTT.

V is TRBV7-2 and J is TRBJ2-3, with 7 bases fitting TRBD1. Germline V gene lookup returns CDR1 SGHTA and CDR2 FQGNSA. The J segment lost 4 bases and the V segment lost 5 bases, leaving 6 bases of the junction unmatched. This CDR3 region has 14 residues. The CDR3 bases are TGTGCCAGCAGCGTCGTGACAGGGTCAGATACGCAGTATTTT. Translated: CASSVVTGSDTQYF. Filled out from reference TRBV7-2 and TRBJ2-3, the complete variable domain reads GAGVSQSPSNKVTEKGKDVELRCDPISGHTALYWYRQSLGQGLEFLIYFQGNSAPDKSGLPSDRFSAERTGGSVSTLTIQRTQQEDSAVYLCASSVVTGSDTQYFGPGTRLTVL.

This chain connects TRBV18 to TRBJ2-2, with D possibly matching TRBD2 (5 bases). V lost 3 bases to trimming and J lost 1 base, with 9 bases between them. The CDR3 loop spans 15 amino acids. Germline CDR1 KGHSH, CDR2 LQKENI. CDR3 DNA sequence: TGTGCCAGCTCACCGATTCGGGGGAACACCGGGGAGCTGTTTTTT. Its translation: CASSPIRGNTGELFF.

This clone was recorded at least ten times. The V call is TRBV24-1, the J call TRBJ2-2; 9 bases align to TRBD1. The CDR3 is made up of 16 amino acids. Germline CDR1 and CDR2: KGHDR and SFDVKD. The ends lost 4 bases at V and 5 bases at J; junction bases unmatched: 7. In DNA, the CDR3 is TGTGCCACCAGTGAGGCCGGGACAGGGAGAACCGGGGAGCTGTTTTTT. This translates into CATSEAGTGRTGELFF.